This passage covers 31 T cell receptor beta chains from one sample sequenced in a study of T cells after yellow fever vaccination. Each CDR3 protein is one row after TCRdb ran MiXCR on the 5' RACE reads. The table has about 60,000 distinct CDR3 sequences, approximately 7% seen once. Specimen: CD8+ T cells sorted from PBMCs, collected on the day of the first yellow fever vaccination. The receptor source for this set is a man aged 18 to 35 who received the YFV17D yellow fever vaccine.

Concerning this clonotype itself: With a much larger clone just one base away, this may be a read error. The chain carries TRBV12-3 or TRBV12-4 and TRBJ1-1, with TRBD1 matching 7 bases. The CDR3 loop spans 14 amino acids. After removal of 4 bases from V and 1 base from J, the junction contained 3 bases not matched to a gene. For the CDR3, the DNA is TGTGCCAGCAGTTCTACAGGGGAGAACACTGAAGCTTTCTTT. This gives the protein CASSSTGENTEAFF.

Only a few counts were recorded for this clonotype. In DNA form, the CDR3 reads TGTGCCAGTAGTATCAGTGGGGGGGCGGACGTCCTGACTTTC. Amino acids: CASSISGGADVLTF. The chain combines TRBV19 with TRBJ2-6, with TRBD2 as a possible D gene (7 bases). In germline, CDR1 is LNHDA, CDR2 SQIVND (reference sequence). The V end lost 3 bases, the J end lost 11 bases, and 14 bases lay between the germline ends. CDR3 length: 14 amino acids.

This clonotype was found a few times. The chain combines TRBV19 with TRBJ1-6; no clear D. The CDR3 covers 12 residues. Looked up from germline, CDR1 is LNHDA and CDR2 is SQIVND (reference sequence). V lost 3 bases and J 9 bases, leaving 6 bases between the germline ends. CDR3 protein: CASSINVSPLHF. The CDR3 DNA reads as TGTGCCAGTAGTATCAATGTTTCACCCCTCCACTTT.

This clonotype was detected once. The chain is built from TRBV7-9 and TRBJ2-7, with a possible D match to TRBD2 (5 bases). V gave up 5 bases and J gave up 2 bases, with 7 bases separating them. The V gene's germline CDR1 is SEHNR and CDR2 FQNEAQ (reference sequence). The CDR3 has 12 residues. The CDR3 protein is CASSVGAYEQYV. CDR3 bases: TGTGCCAGCAGCGTCGGGGCCTACGAGCAGTACGTC.

By sample fraction, this clonotype is medium-sized. The chain recombines TRBV7-9 with TRBJ2-7; 7 nucleotides align to TRBD1. The CDR3 is 15 residues long. Germline V gene sequence: CDR1 SEHNR, CDR2 FQNEAQ (reference sequence). V shed 5 bases, J shed 8 bases, and the junction held 15 bases outside the gene matches. DNA for the CDR3: TGTGCCAGCAGCACCAGCCGGGACAGTTGGTTTCAGCAGTACTTC. Translation gives CASSTSRDSWFQQYF.

This clonotype was counted at least ten times. V is TRBV27 and J is TRBJ2-7; D is ambiguous. There are 14 residues in the CDR3. Per germline, CDR1 MNHEY and CDR2 SMNVEV (reference sequence). V lost 6 bases and J lost 3, with 15 bases in between. CDR3 DNA sequence: TGTGCCAGCAGGAGCATCCTGGGCCTCTACGAGCAGTACTTC. It codes for CASRSILGLYEQYF.

This clonotype was seen many times. The chain couples TRBV3-1 to TRBJ2-2; TRBD2 aligns across 8 bases. The CDR3 consists of 16 residues. The ends lost 0 bases at V and 4 bases at J; junction bases unmatched: 4. Germline assignment: CDR1 LGHDT and CDR2 YNNKEL (reference sequence). The CDR3 region is CASSQEAGGFTGELFF. The CDR3 coding sequence is TGTGCCAGCAGCCAAGAGGCGGGGGGCTTCACCGGGGAGCTGTTTTTT. Variable domain in full (rest from reference TRBV3-1 and TRBJ2-2): DTAVSQTPKYLVTQMGNDKSIKCEQNLGHDTMYWYKQDSKKFLKIMFSYNNKELIINETVPNRFSPKSPDKAHLNLHINSLELGDSAVYFCASSQEAGGFTGELFFGEGSRLTVL.

This clonotype was recorded at least ten times. V and J are TRBV11-2 and TRBJ2-1; 16 bases line up with TRBD2. Germline CDR1 SGHAT, CDR2 FQNNGV. This CDR3 contains 19 residues. Trimming at V came to 5 bases and at J to 7 bases, leaving 14 bases not matched to a gene. This chain's CDR3 is CASSQGTSGGAPRWNEQFF. CDR3 coding DNA: TGTGCCAGCAGCCAGGGGACTAGCGGGGGGGCTCCCCGCTGGAATGAGCAGTTCTTC.

This clonotype was observed at least ten times. V usage is TRBV4-1 and J usage is TRBJ2-7; D call uncertain. Germline V gene lookup returns CDR1 MGHRA and CDR2 YSYEKL. Trimming took 0 bases from V and 2 from J, leaving 8 bases between them. The CDR3 has 14 amino acids. The CDR3 loop reads CASSQDLAAYEQYF. DNA for the CDR3: TGCGCCAGCAGCCAAGACTTGGCAGCCTACGAGCAGTACTTC.

The chain carries TRBV6-5 and TRBJ1-2; a weak D match, TRBD1 (5 bases). The V end was cut by 0 bases, the J end by 0 bases, with 17 bases between. The germline CDR1 and CDR2 sequences are MNHEY and SVGAGI. The CDR3 length is 18 residues. The CDR3 spells CASSYSSAGPDPNYGYTF. The DNA of the CDR3 is TGTGCCAGCAGTTACTCGAGTGCAGGGCCCGATCCTAACTATGGCTACACCTTC.

The chain recombines TRBV4-1 with TRBJ2-1; 7 nucleotides match TRBD2. Trimming removed 0 bases from V and 4 bases from J; junction bases left unmatched: 3. CDR1 MGHRA and CDR2 YSYEKL come from the germline V gene. CDR3 size: 15 residues. DNA of the CDR3: TGCGCCAGCAGCCAAGAGGCTAGCGGATACAATGAGCAGTTCTTC. Translated: CASSQEASGYNEQFF.

This clonotype occurred many times. The chain uses TRBV19 and TRBJ2-1; 7 nucleotides match TRBD2. The germline V gene has CDR1 LNHDA and CDR2 SQIVND (reference sequence). J was trimmed by 0 bases and V by 10 bases; bases with no gene match: 9. This CDR3 contains 15 residues. CDR3 DNA: TGTGCCACTGAGGCGGGGGTTAGCTCCTACAATGAGCAGTTCTTC. This translates into CATEAGVSSYNEQFF.

This clonotype was seen many times. The chain carries TRBV28 and TRBJ2-7; maybe TRBD1 (6 bases). The CDR3 length is 16 residues. The V gene lost 4 bases and the J gene lost 0 bases, with 16 bases spanning the gap. CDR1 is MDHEN and CDR2 is SYDVKM in the germline V gene. CDR3 in amino acids: CASSSVTGGASYEQYV. The CDR3 nucleotides are TGTGCCAGCAGTTCCGTGACAGGCGGTGCCTCCTACGAGCAGTACGTC.

The CDR3 coding sequence is TGTGCCAGCCTCCTAGCCGGGGCCAACGTCCTGACTTTC. Translation gives CASLLAGANVLTF. This rearrangement joins TRBV12-3 or TRBV12-4 to TRBJ2-6, with a tentative D call TRBD2 (5 bases). The CDR3 runs 13 residues. V was shortened by 8 bases and J by 4 bases, with 9 bases between the two germline ends.

This clonotype was seen ten or more times. The chain has TRBV5-1 and TRBJ1-1; tentative D call: TRBD1 (6 bases). The germline V gene has CDR1 SGHRS and CDR2 YFSETQ. The CDR3 sequence is 15 residues long. The V and J ends lost 3 bases and 4 bases respectively, with 16 bases between them. The CDR3 sequence: CASSWRDTRSTEAFF. The CDR3 DNA reads TGCGCCAGCAGCTGGCGGGACACTAGGTCCACTGAAGCTTTCTTT.

The table lists this clonotype with many counts. The chain carries TRBV5-5 and TRBJ1-6; unclear D gene. CDR1 is SGHKS and CDR2 is YYEKEE in the germline V gene (reference sequence). The CDR3 contains 13 residues. Trimming took off 6 bases at V and 7 bases at J, with 11 bases between the two ends. CDR3 DNA: TGTGCCAGCATGATGTACTCGAATTCACCCCTCCACTTT. It is translated as CASMMYSNSPLHF.

This clonotype was seen repeatedly, ten times or more. This sequence joins TRBV29-1 and TRBJ2-1; 9 bases align to TRBD1. Germline lookup yields CDR1 SQVTM and CDR2 ANQGSEA. The CDR3 extends over 14 amino acids. J was trimmed by 6 bases and V by 2 bases; bases with no gene match: 5. CDR3 amino acids: CSVERGTGSNEQFF. CDR3 bases: TGCAGCGTTGAAAGGGGGACAGGGAGCAATGAGCAGTTCTTC.

The genes are TRBV18 and TRBJ2-1; TRBD2 agrees at 8 bases. This CDR3 region has 12 residues. Trimming at V came to 3 bases and at J to 9 bases, leaving 1 base not matched to a gene. Germline-derived CDR1 and CDR2 are KGHSH and LQKENI. DNA of the CDR3: TGTGCCAGCTCACCCGGGGGGGGTGAGCAGTTCTTC. Residues: CASSPGGGEQFF.

This clonotype was counted many times. The genes are TRBV4-2 and TRBJ1-5; D remains unclear. The V and J ends lost 6 bases and 5 bases respectively, with 8 bases between them. This CDR3 is 12 amino acids long. Germline CDR1 reads LGHNA; CDR2 reads YNFKEQ. Written as DNA, the CDR3 is TGTGCCAGCAGATATTTGGATCAGCCCCAGCATTTT. As protein: CASRYLDQPQHF.

The V and J genes are TRBV4-1 and TRBJ2-5, with 8 bases aligning to TRBD2. CDR3 length equals 18 residues. Germline V lookup: CDR1 MGHRA, CDR2 YSYEKL. The junction had 16 bases not matched to a gene; V was cut back by 0 bases and J by 7 bases. CDR3: CASSQEGSPGLGGRTQYF. For the CDR3, the DNA is TGCGCCAGCAGCCAAGAGGGCTCCCCGGGACTAGGCGGAAGGACCCAGTACTTC.

This chain links TRBV5-1 with TRBJ2-1; 7 positions agree with TRBD2. CDR1 is SGHRS and CDR2 is YFSETQ in the germline V gene. V lost 5 bases and J lost 4; bases outside the gene matches: 9. The CDR3 runs to 15 residues. In nucleotides, the CDR3 is TGCGCCAGCAGGGAATGGAGCGGGATGTACAATGAGCAGTTCTTC. Translating gives CASREWSGMYNEQFF.

Turning to this clonotype: This may come from a read error, since a much larger clone is one base off. This chain uses TRBV5-1 with TRBJ2-7, with TRBD1 matching 9 bases. The CDR3 consists of 13 residues. Trimming at V came to 5 bases and at J to 5 bases, leaving 5 bases not matched to a gene. Germline V lookup: CDR1 SGHRS, CDR2 YFSETQ. The CDR3: CASSPDRGDEQYV. The DNA for the CDR3 is TGCGCCAGCAGTCCGGACAGGGGAGACGAGCAGTACGTC.

This clonotype was recorded at least ten times. The chain couples TRBV20-1 to TRBJ2-7; D might be TRBD1 (5 bases). Germline V lookup: CDR1 DFQATT, CDR2 SNEGSKA (reference sequence). The V end was cut by 0 bases, the J end by 12 bases, with 18 bases between. CDR3 length equals 13 residues. CDR3 amino acids: CSARDPMLDRSYV. The CDR3 DNA reads as TGCAGTGCTAGAGATCCTATGCTCGACAGATCGTACGTC.

The chain recombines TRBV6-2 or TRBV6-3 with TRBJ1-5; a weak D match, TRBD1 (5 bases). The V gene lost 11 bases and the J gene lost 2 bases, with 13 bases spanning the gap. The CDR3 is made up of 13 amino acids. CDR1 and CDR2 from the germline V gene are MNHEY and SVGEGT. In DNA form, the CDR3 reads TGTGCCGCGGGGCAGGGAGGCAATCAGCCCCAGCATTTT. Translating it yields CAAGQGGNQPQHF.

This clonotype occurred many times. The rearrangement uses TRBV7-9 and TRBJ2-7; 8 positions agree with TRBD1. The CDR3 length is 12 residues. The germline gives CDR1 SEHNR, CDR2 FQNEAQ (reference sequence). Trimming at V came to 5 bases and at J to 9 bases, leaving 6 bases not matched to a gene. CDR3 nucleotides: TGTGCCAGCAGCCATTCCGGGACAGGGCAGTACTTC. This codes for CASSHSGTGQYF.

This chain connects TRBV20-1 to TRBJ2-3; TRBD2 matches 13 bases. Germline CDR1 reads DFQATT; CDR2 reads SNEGSKA (reference sequence). V lost 5 bases and J lost 6; bases outside the gene matches: 11. The CDR3 loop spans 16 amino acids. The CDR3 reads CSAAHLLAGGQDTQYF. The CDR3 DNA sequence: TGCAGTGCTGCCCACTTACTAGCGGGGGGGCAGGATACGCAGTATTTT.

This clonotype was seen at least ten times. CDR3 in amino acids: CASSAPGQETQYF. The CDR3 bases are TGCGCCAGCAGCGCCCCGGGCCAAGAGACCCAGTACTTC. The genes are TRBV4-1 and TRBJ2-5; unclear D gene. The V end lost 5 bases, the J end lost 1 base, and 8 bases lay between the germline ends. Germline V gene data show CDR1 as MGHRA and CDR2 as YSYEKL. CDR3 length equals 13 residues.

This clonotype was counted many times. The V and J genes are TRBV6-1 and TRBJ2-3; 8 bases align to TRBD1. The CDR3 has 16 amino acids. Germline CDR1 reads MNHNS; CDR2 reads SASEGT. V dropped 6 bases and J dropped 5; count of bases not matched to a gene: 13. CDR3 loop: CASRIYLDRVVDTQYF. The CDR3 region has the DNA TGTGCCAGCAGGATCTATTTGGACAGGGTAGTAGATACGCAGTATTTT.

This sequence joins TRBV6-1 and TRBJ1-6; TRBD1 matches at 9 bases. Germline V CDR1 and CDR2: MNHNS, SASEGT. J gave up 6 bases and V 11 bases, and 8 bases lay outside the gene matches. There are 14 residues in the CDR3. CDR3 DNA sequence: TGTGCCGTTCGGCAGGGACAGGGTAATTCACCCCTCCACTTT. Encoded protein: CAVRQGQGNSPLHF.

The chain joins TRBV2 to TRBJ2-7; D gene ambiguous. With 1 base removed from V and 5 bases from J, the gap between germline ends came to 9 bases. The germline gives CDR1 SNHLY, CDR2 FYNNEI. CDR3 length: 13 residues. CDR3 residues: CASSEGPRDEQYV. Written as DNA, the CDR3 is TGTGCCAGCAGTGAAGGCCCTCGGGACGAGCAGTACGTC.

This clonotype was recorded at least ten times. Sequence at one end of the junction differs from germline and may be a read error. The chain links TRBV7-8 to TRBJ2-7; TRBD1 aligns across 9 bases. CDR3 size: 13 residues. Germline V gene lookup returns CDR1 SGHVS and CDR2 FQNEAQ. CDR3 amino acids: CASSILMGQGPSF. DNA for the CDR3: TGTGCCAGCAGCATATTGATGGGACAGGGCCCCTCCTTC. The variable domain in full, with the rest retrieved from reference TRBV7-8 and TRBJ2-7, is GAGVSQSPRYKVAKRGQDVALRCDPISGHVSLFWYQQALGQGPEFLTYFQNEAQLDKSGLPSDRFFAERPEGSVSTLKIQRTQQEDSAVYLCASSILMGQGPSFGPGTRLTVT.